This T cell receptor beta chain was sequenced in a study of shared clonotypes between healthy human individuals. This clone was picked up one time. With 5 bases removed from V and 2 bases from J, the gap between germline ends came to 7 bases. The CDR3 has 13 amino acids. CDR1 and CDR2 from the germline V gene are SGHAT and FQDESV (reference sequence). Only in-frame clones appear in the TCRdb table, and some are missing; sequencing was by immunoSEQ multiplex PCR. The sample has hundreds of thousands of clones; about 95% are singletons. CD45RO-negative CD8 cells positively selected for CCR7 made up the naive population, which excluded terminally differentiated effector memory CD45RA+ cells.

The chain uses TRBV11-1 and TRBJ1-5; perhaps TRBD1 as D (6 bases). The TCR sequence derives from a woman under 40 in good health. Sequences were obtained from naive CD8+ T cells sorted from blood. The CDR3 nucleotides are TGTGCCAGCAGCCGACAGGGCAATCAGCCCCAGCATTTT. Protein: CASSRQGNQPQHF.